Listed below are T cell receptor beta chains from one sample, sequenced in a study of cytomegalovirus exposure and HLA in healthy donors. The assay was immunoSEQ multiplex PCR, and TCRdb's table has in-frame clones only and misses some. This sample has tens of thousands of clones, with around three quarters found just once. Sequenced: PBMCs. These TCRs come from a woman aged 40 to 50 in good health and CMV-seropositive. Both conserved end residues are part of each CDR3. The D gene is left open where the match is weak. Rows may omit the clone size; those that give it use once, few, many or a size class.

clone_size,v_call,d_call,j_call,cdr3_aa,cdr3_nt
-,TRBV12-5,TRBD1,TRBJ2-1,CASGHRGLYNEQFF,TGTGCTAGTGGACACAGGGGGCTATACAATGAGCAGTTCTTC
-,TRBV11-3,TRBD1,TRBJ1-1,CASSFTGGTEAFF,TGTGCCAGCAGCTTCACAGGGGGGACTGAAGCTTTCTTT
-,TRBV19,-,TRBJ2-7,CARQVRDTYEQYF,TGTGCCAGGCAAGTCCGGGACACCTACGAGCAGTACTTC
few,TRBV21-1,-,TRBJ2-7,CASRPDRLYEQYF,TGTGCCAGCAGACCCGACAGACTCTACGAGCAGTACTTC
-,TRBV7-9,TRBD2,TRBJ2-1,CSSSLELAHNEQFF,TGTTCCAGCAGCTTAGAACTAGCGCACAATGAGCAGTTCTTC
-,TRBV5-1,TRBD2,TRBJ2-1,CASSLVSGSGNEQFF,TGCGCCAGCAGCTTGGTAAGCGGGAGTGGCAATGAGCAGTTCTTC
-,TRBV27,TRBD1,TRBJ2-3,CASSLSVQGQSGTDTQYF,TGTGCCAGCAGTTTATCCGTACAGGGGCAATCCGGCACAGATACGCAGTATTTT
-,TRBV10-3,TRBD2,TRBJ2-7,CAISEHTSGRSYEQYF,TGTGCCATCAGTGAGCACACTAGCGGGAGATCCTACGAGCAGTACTTC
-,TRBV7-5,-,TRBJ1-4,CARSTGHLPTNEKLFF,TGTGCCAGAAGCACGGGACATCTTCCAACTAATGAAAAACTGTTTTTT
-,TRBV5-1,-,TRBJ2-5,CASSLVSTEETQYF,TGCGCCAGCAGCTTGGTTTCGACAGAAGAGACCCAGTACTTC
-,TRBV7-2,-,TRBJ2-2,CASSLDSGNTGELFF,TGTGCCAGCAGCTTGGATTCAGGGAACACCGGGGAGCTGTTTTTT
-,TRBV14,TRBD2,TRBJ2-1,CASSQLVGLAVSEQFF,TGTGCCAGCAGCCAATTGGTTGGACTAGCGGTGAGTGAGCAGTTCTTC
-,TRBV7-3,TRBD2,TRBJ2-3,CASSLPLAGIAGFQDTQYF,TGTGCCAGCAGCTTACCCCTGGCCGGGATAGCGGGCTTCCAAGATACGCAGTATTTT
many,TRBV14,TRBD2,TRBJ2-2,CASSLAGGPNGELFF,TGTGCCAGCAGCCTAGCGGGAGGGCCAAACGGGGAGCTGTTTTTT
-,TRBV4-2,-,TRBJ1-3,CASSQAAGIYSGNTIYF,TGTGCCAGCAGCCAAGCGGCAGGGATCTACTCTGGAAACACCATATATTTT
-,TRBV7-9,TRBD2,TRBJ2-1,CASSPGLVIYNEQFF,TGTGCCAGCAGCCCCGGACTAGTTATTTACAATGAGCAGTTCTTC
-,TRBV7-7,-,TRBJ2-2,CASSLALGGGGTTGELFF,TGTGCTAGCAGCTTAGCGTTGGGCGGAGGAGGGACCACCGGGGAGCTGTTTTTT
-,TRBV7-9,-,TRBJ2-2,CASSFLEGEGGELFF,TGTGCCAGCAGCTTTCTTGAGGGAGAGGGCGGGGAGCTGTTTTTT
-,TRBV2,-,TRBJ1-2,CASSVGQRYGYTF,TGTGCCAGCAGTGTTGGACAGAGGTATGGCTACACCTTC
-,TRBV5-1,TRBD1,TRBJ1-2,CASSLGGTDYGYTF,TGCGCCAGCAGCCTGGGTGGGACAGACTATGGCTACACCTTC
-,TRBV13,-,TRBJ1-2,CASSLGGADNYGYTF,TGTGCCAGCAGCTTAGGGGGAGCCGATAACTATGGCTACACCTTC
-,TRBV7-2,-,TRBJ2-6,CASSTIPSGANVLTF,TGTGCCAGCAGTACTATACCCTCTGGGGCCAACGTCCTGACTTTC
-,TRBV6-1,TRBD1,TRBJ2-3,CATQTGTASLDTQYF,TGTGCCACCCAAACCGGGACAGCTTCTTTGGATACGCAGTATTTT
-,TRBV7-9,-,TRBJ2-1,CASRTISGEQFF,TGTGCCAGCCGGACTATTTCGGGTGAGCAGTTCTTC
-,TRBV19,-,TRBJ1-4,CASSPRPDSGELFF,TGTGCCAGTAGTCCGAGGCCGGACAGTGGAGAACTGTTTTTT
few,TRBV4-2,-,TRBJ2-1,CASSRRTGASVNEQFF,TGTGCCAGCAGCCGGCGGACGGGAGCTTCGGTGAATGAGCAGTTCTTC
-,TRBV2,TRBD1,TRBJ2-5,CASSEYPGTGAQYF,TGTGCCAGCAGTGAATACCCGGGCACAGGGGCCCAGTACTTC
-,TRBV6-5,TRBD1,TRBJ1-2,CASSLETGPLYGYTF,TGTGCCAGCAGTCTAGAGACAGGGCCTTTATATGGCTACACCTTC
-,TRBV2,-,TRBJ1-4,CASSEAIVFGGRSTNEKLFF,TGTGCCAGCAGTGAAGCGATAGTTTTTGGGGGGAGATCGACTAATGAAAAACTGTTTTTT
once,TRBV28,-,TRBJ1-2,CASSVGWGSYGYTF,TGTGCCAGCTCCGTGGGCTGGGGCAGCTATGGCTACACCTTC
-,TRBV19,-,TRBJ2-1,CASMIGTSYNEQFF,TGTGCCAGTATGATAGGGACATCCTACAATGAGCAGTTCTTC
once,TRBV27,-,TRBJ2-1,CASSSRDSRGNEQFF,TGTGCCAGCAGTTCACGGGACTCCCGGGGCAATGAGCAGTTCTTC
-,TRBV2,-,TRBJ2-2,CATMVGPNTGELFF,TGTGCCACCATGGTTGGGCCGAACACCGGGGAGCTGTTTTTT
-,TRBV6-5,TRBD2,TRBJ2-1,CASSLAGGLNEQFF,TGTGCCAGCAGTTTAGCGGGAGGGCTTAATGAGCAGTTCTTC
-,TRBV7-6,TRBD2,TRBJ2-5,CASSLLVFSGAQETQYF,TGTGCCAGCAGCTTACTGGTGTTTAGCGGGGCCCAAGAGACCCAGTACTTC
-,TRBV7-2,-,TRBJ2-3,CASSLGPDSSTDTQYF,TGTGCCAGCAGCTTAGGCCCTGACAGCAGCACAGATACGCAGTATTTT
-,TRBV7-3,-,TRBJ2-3,CASMAGGADTQYF,TGTGCCAGCATGGCTGGGGGCGCAGATACGCAGTATTTT
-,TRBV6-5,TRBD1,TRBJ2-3,CASSSGQGWSTDTQYF,TGTGCCAGCAGTTCCGGACAGGGTTGGAGTACAGATACGCAGTATTTT
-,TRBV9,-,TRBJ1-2,CASSGDTMYGYTF,TGTGCCAGCAGTGGGGACACAATGTATGGCTACACCTTC
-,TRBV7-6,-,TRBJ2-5,CASSPSVGEAETQYF,TGTGCCAGCAGCCCAAGCGTGGGGGAGGCAGAGACCCAGTACTTC
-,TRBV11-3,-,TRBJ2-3,CASSTRHGSDTQYF,TGTGCCAGCAGCACAAGGCACGGGAGCGATACGCAGTATTTT
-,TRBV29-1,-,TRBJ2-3,CSVAAEGTDTQYF,TGCAGCGTTGCAGCGGAGGGCACAGATACGCAGTATTTT
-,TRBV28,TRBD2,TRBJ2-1,CASTLRTSRLNEQFF,TGTGCCAGCACCCTTCGGACTAGCCGTCTCAATGAGCAGTTCTTC
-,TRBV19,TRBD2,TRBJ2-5,CASSKTSGSFETQYF,TGTGCCAGTAGTAAGACTAGCGGGAGTTTTGAGACCCAGTACTTC
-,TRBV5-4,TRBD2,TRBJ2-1,CASSLALSGRKGYNEQFF,TGTGCCAGCAGCTTGGCCCTCAGCGGGAGGAAAGGGTACAATGAGCAGTTCTTC
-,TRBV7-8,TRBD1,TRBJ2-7,CASSLPRGRYEQYF,TGTGCCAGCAGCTTACCGAGGGGGCGATACGAGCAGTACTTC
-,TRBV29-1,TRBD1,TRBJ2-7,CSVETGVYEQYF,TGCAGCGTTGAGACAGGGGTATACGAGCAGTACTTC